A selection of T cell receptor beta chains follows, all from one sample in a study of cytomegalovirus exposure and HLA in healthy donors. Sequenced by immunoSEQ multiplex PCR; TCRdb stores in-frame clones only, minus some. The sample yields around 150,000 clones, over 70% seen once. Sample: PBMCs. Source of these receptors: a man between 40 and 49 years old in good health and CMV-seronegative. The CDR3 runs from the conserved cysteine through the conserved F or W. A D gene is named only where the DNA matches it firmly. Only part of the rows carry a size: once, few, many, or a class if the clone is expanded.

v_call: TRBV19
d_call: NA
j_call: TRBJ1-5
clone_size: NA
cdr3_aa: CASSIFQGNQPQHF
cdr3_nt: TGTGCCAGTAGTATTTTTCAGGGAAATCAGCCCCAGCATTTT

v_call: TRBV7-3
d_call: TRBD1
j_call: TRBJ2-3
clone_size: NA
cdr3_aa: CASSPTLDRVTDTQYF
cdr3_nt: TGTGCCAGCAGCCCCACCCTGGACAGGGTCACAGATACGCAGTATTTT

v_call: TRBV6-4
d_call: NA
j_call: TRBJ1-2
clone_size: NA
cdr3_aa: CASSLWVGAIGGYTF
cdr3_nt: TGTGCCAGCAGCCTATGGGTGGGGGCGATCGGGGGCTACACCTTC

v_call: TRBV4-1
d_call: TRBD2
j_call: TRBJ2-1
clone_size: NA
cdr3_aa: CASSQGANSAGGYNEQFF
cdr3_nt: TGCGCCAGCAGCCAAGGGGCGAATTCCGCGGGGGGCTACAATGAGCAGTTCTTC

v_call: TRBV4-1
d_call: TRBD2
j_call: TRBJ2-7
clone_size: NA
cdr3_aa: CASSQNPSGSSYEQYF
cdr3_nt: TGCGCCAGCAGCCAAAACCCTAGCGGGAGTTCCTACGAGCAGTACTTC

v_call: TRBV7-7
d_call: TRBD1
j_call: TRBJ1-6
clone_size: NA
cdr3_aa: CASSKTATGGNSPLHF
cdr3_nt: TGTGCCAGCAGCAAAACCGCCACAGGGGGCAATTCACCCCTCCACTTT

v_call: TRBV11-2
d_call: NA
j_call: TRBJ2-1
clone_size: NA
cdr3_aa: CASSLEASHSTHNEQFF
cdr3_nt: TGTGCCAGCAGCTTAGAAGCTAGCCACTCGACCCACAATGAGCAGTTCTTC

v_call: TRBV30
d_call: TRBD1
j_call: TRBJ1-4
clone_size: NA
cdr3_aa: CAWSAGTGNEKLFF
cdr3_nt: TGTGCCTGGAGCGCGGGGACAGGGAATGAAAAACTGTTTTTT

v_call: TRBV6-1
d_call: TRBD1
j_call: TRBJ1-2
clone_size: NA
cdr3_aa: CASSEVIPGGRLYGYTF
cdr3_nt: TGTGCCAGCAGTGAAGTTATTCCAGGGGGCCGACTCTATGGCTACACCTTC

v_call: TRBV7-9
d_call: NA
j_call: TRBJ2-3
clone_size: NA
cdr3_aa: CASSLDLADTQYF
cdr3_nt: TGTGCCAGCAGCCTAGATTTAGCAGATACGCAGTATTTT

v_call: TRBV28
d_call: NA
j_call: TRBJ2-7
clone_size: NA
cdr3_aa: CASSQGTGGFSSYEQYF
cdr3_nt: TGTGCCAGCAGTCAGGGTACCGGGGGTTTTAGCTCCTACGAGCAGTACTTC

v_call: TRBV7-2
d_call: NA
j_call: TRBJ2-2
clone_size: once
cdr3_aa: CASSRRRTNTGELFF
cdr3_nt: TGTGCCAGCAGCCGGAGGCGTACGAACACCGGGGAGCTGTTTTTT

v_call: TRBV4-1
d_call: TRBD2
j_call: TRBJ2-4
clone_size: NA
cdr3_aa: CASSQGSASGNKNIQYF
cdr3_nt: TGCGCCAGCAGCCAAGGGTCGGCTAGCGGGAACAAAAACATTCAGTACTTC

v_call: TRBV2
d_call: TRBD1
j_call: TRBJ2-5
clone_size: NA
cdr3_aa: CASSGDREETQYF
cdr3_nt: TGTGCCAGCAGTGGCGACAGGGAAGAGACCCAGTACTTC

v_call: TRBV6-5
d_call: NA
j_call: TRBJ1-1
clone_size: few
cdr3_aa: CASSKESTGNTEAFF
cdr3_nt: TGTGCCAGCAGTAAAGAATCTACAGGGAACACTGAAGCTTTCTTT

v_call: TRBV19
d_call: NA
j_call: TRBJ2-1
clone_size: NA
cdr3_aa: CASIGGWSYNEQFF
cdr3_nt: TGTGCCAGTATAGGGGGATGGTCCTACAATGAGCAGTTCTTC

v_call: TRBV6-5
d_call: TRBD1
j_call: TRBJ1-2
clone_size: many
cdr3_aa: CASSEQQGASGYTF
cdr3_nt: TGTGCCAGCAGTGAACAACAGGGGGCTAGTGGCTACACCTTC

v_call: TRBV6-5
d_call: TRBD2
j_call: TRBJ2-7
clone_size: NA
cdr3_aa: CASSLGLAGSYEQYF
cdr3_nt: TGTGCCAGCAGTTTGGGACTAGCGGGTAGCTACGAGCAGTACTTC

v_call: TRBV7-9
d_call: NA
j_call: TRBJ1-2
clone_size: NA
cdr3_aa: CASSATGGDRDGYTF
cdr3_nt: TGTGCCAGCAGCGCAACCGGCGGGGATCGAGACGGCTACACCTTC

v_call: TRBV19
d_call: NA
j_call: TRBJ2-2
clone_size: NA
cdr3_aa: CATKPGLNTGELFF
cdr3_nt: TGTGCCACCAAGCCGGGACTGAACACCGGGGAGCTGTTTTTT

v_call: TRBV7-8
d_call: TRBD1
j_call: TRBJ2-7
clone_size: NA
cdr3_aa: CASSPPGQGHEQYF
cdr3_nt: TGTGCCAGCAGCCCCCCGGGACAGGGACACGAGCAGTACTTC

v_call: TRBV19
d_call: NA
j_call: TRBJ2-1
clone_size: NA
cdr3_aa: CASSIGQAQSEQFF
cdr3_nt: TGTGCCAGTAGTATAGGGCAGGCCCAGTCGGAGCAGTTCTTC

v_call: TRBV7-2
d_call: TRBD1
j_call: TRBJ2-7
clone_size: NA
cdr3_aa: CASSAGGDRVREQYF
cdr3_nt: TGTGCCAGCAGCGCAGGGGGGGACAGGGTTCGCGAGCAGTACTTC

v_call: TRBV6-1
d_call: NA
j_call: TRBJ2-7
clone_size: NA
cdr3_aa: CASKVGVVAYEQYF
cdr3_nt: TGTGCCAGCAAGGTAGGGGTGGTGGCCTACGAGCAGTACTTC

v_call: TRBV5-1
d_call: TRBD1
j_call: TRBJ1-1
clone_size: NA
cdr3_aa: CASKTTGTGGTEAFF
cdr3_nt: TGCGCCAGCAAAACAACCGGGACAGGGGGAACTGAAGCTTTCTTT

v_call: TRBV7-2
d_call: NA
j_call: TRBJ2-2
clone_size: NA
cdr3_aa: CASSLERGTNTGELFF
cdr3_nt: TGTGCCAGCAGCTTGGAACGGGGGACCAACACCGGGGAGCTGTTTTTT

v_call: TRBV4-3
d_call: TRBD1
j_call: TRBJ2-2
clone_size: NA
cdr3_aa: CASSSRDRAGELFF
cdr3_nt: TGCGCCAGCAGCTCCCGGGACAGAGCCGGGGAGCTGTTTTTT

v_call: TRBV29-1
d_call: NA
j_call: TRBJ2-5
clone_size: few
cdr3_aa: CSVERAGRETQYF
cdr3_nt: TGCAGCGTTGAAAGGGCAGGGCGGGAGACCCAGTACTTC

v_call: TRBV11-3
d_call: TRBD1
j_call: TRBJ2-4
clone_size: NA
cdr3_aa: CASSPRQGEGKNIQYF
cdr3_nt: TGTGCCAGCAGCCCGAGACAGGGCGAGGGCAAAAACATTCAGTACTTC

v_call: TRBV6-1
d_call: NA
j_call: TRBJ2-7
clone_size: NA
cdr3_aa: CASSEEEGRMAYEQYF
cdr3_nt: TGTGCCAGCAGTGAAGAGGAGGGACGCATGGCCTACGAGCAGTACTTC

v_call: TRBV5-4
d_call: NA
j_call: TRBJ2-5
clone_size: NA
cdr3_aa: CASSYPGGAGLETQYF
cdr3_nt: TGTGCCAGCAGCTACCCTGGGGGCGCGGGCTTAGAGACCCAGTACTTC

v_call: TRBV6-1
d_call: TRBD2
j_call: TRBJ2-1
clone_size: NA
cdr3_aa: CASSENGGRVGEQFF
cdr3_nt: TGTGCCAGCAGTGAAAATGGCGGGAGGGTTGGTGAGCAGTTCTTC

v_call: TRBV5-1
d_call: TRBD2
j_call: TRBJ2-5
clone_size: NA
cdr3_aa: CASSLGTSGAQETQYF
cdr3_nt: TGCGCCAGCAGCTTGGGGACTAGCGGGGCCCAAGAGACCCAGTACTTC

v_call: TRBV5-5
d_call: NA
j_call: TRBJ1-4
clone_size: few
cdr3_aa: CASSLFREKLFF
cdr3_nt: TGTGCCAGCAGCTTGTTTCGGGAAAAACTGTTTTTT

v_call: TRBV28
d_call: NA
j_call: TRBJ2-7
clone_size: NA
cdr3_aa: CASSLTGSSYEQYF
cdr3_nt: TGTGCCAGCAGTTTAACAGGATCTTCCTACGAGCAGTACTTC

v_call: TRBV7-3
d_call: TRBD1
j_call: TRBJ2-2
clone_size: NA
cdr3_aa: CASSLGQGPGTGELFF
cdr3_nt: TGTGCCAGCAGCCTAGGACAGGGCCCCGGAACCGGGGAGCTGTTTTTT

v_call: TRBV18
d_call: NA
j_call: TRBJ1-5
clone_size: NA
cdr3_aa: CASSPALVGGPNQPQHF
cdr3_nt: TGTGCCAGCTCCCCAGCGCTAGTGGGAGGGCCCAATCAGCCCCAGCATTTT

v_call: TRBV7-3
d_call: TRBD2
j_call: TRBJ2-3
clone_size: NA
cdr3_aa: CASSPGTSGGHTDTQYF
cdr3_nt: TGTGCCAGCAGCCCAGGGACTAGCGGAGGTCACACAGATACGCAGTATTTT

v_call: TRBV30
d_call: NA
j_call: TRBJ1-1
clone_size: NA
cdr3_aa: CAWSTRGTEAFF
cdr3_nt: TGTGCCTGGAGCACTCGGGGGACTGAAGCTTTCTTT

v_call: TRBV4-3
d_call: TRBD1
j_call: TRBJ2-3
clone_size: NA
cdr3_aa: CASSPGQGKDTQYF
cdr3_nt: TGCGCCAGCAGCCCGGGACAGGGGAAGGATACGCAGTATTTT

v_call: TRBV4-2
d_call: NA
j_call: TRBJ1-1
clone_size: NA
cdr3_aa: CASSQEGLEAFF
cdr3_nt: TGTGCCAGCAGCCAAGAGGGCCTTGAAGCTTTCTTT

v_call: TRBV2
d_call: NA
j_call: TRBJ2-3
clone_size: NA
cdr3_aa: CASSETPGDTQYF
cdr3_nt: TGTGCCAGCAGCGAAACCCCGGGGGATACGCAGTATTTT

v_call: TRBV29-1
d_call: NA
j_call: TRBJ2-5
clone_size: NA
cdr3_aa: CSVEGLREYGQSGQETQYF
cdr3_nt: TGCAGCGTTGAAGGCCTCAGGGAATATGGGCAATCTGGCCAAGAGACCCAGTACTTC

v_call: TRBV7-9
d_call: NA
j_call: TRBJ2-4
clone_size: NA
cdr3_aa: CASSSTGSPKNIQYF
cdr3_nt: TGTGCCAGCAGCTCAACAGGGTCCCCCAAGAACATTCAGTACTTC

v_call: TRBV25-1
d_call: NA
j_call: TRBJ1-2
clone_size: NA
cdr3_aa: CASSEALGGTNYGYTF
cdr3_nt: TGTGCCAGCAGTGAAGCCCTGGGAGGGACTAACTATGGCTACACCTTC

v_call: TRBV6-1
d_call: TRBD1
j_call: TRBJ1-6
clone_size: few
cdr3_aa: CASTGTANNSPLHF
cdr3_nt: TGTGCCAGCACCGGGACAGCTAATAATTCACCCCTCCACTTT

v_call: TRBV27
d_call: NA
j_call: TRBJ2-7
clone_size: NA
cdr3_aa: CASRPGSVSHEQYF
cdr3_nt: TGTGCCAGCAGGCCCGGGAGCGTGTCCCACGAGCAGTACTTC

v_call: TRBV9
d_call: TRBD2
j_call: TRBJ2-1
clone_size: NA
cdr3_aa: CASSVRLAGSSEQFF
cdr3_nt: TGTGCCAGCAGCGTTCGGCTAGCGGGATCGAGTGAGCAGTTCTTC

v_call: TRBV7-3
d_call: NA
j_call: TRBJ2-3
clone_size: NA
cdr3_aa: CASSLAYTDTQYF
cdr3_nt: TGTGCCAGCAGCTTAGCCTACACAGATACGCAGTATTTT